This is a list of T cell receptor beta chains from one sample in a study of blood T cell repertoires in COVID-19. Generated by immunoSEQ multiplex PCR, the TCRdb table keeps only in-frame clones and is missing some. The sample contains around 280,000 clones, approximately 86% of which appear only once. Specimen: peripheral blood. The receptors stem from a woman in her 30s who had recovered from COVID-19. Both conserved end residues are part of each CDR3. A D gene is named only where the DNA matches it firmly. Rows may omit the clone size; those that give it use once, few, many or a size class.

len: 13; j_gene: TRBJ1-2; abundance: NA; v_gene: TRBV20-1; d_gene: NA; CDR3nt: TGCAGTGCTAGTACCCCAGGGCAATATGGCTACACCTTC; CDR3aa: CSASTPGQYGYTF
len: 16; j_gene: TRBJ2-3; abundance: few; v_gene: TRBV24-1; d_gene: TRBD2; CDR3nt: TGTGCCACCAGTGATCGGACTAGCGGGAGCGGCGATACGCAGTATTTT; CDR3aa: CATSDRTSGSGDTQYF
len: 15; j_gene: TRBJ2-2; abundance: NA; v_gene: TRBV7-2; d_gene: TRBD1; CDR3nt: TGTGCCAGCAGCTTAACAGGGGGCGCCACCGGGGAGCTGTTTTTT; CDR3aa: CASSLTGGATGELFF
len: 15; j_gene: TRBJ1-5; abundance: NA; v_gene: TRBV6-5; d_gene: NA; CDR3nt: TGTGCCAGCAAAAAAACACAGGGTAGCAATCAGCCCCAGCATTTT; CDR3aa: CASKKTQGSNQPQHF
len: 13; j_gene: TRBJ2-7; abundance: NA; v_gene: TRBV15; d_gene: NA; CDR3nt: TGTGCCACCAGCAGAGCGGGGTCCTACGAGCAGTACTTC; CDR3aa: CATSRAGSYEQYF
len: 15; j_gene: TRBJ1-6; abundance: many; v_gene: TRBV4-1; d_gene: TRBD1; CDR3nt: TGCGCCAGCAGCCTCCGGGACAGAGATAATTCACCCCTCCACTTT; CDR3aa: CASSLRDRDNSPLHF
len: 15; j_gene: TRBJ2-1; abundance: NA; v_gene: TRBV20-1; d_gene: TRBD2; CDR3nt: TGCAGTGCTAGTGGAGCGGGAGTTTCCTACAATGAGCAGTTCTTC; CDR3aa: CSASGAGVSYNEQFF
len: 15; j_gene: TRBJ2-7; abundance: NA; v_gene: TRBV6-5; d_gene: TRBD2; CDR3nt: TGTGCCAGCAGGAAACTAGCGGGTGGTCCCTACGAGCAGTACTTC; CDR3aa: CASRKLAGGPYEQYF
len: 14; j_gene: TRBJ2-7; abundance: NA; v_gene: TRBV19; d_gene: NA; CDR3nt: TGTGCCAGTAGTATTACAGGGTCTCCTTACGAGCAGTACTTC; CDR3aa: CASSITGSPYEQYF
len: 14; j_gene: TRBJ1-1; abundance: few; v_gene: TRBV19; d_gene: NA; CDR3nt: TGTGCCAGTAGTATGATGGGGAGATGGACTGAAGCTTTCTTT; CDR3aa: CASSMMGRWTEAFF
len: 13; j_gene: TRBJ1-1; abundance: NA; v_gene: TRBV11-2; d_gene: NA; CDR3nt: TGTGCCAGCAGCTTAGTCGGCGGCTTTGAAGCTTTCTTT; CDR3aa: CASSLVGGFEAFF
len: 14; j_gene: TRBJ2-7; abundance: NA; v_gene: TRBV28; d_gene: TRBD2; CDR3nt: TGTGCCAGCAGCATACTAGCGGGAGATTACGAGCAGTACTTC; CDR3aa: CASSILAGDYEQYF
len: 10; j_gene: TRBJ1-2; abundance: once; v_gene: TRBV2; d_gene: NA; CDR3nt: TGTGCCATCAGGGGCTGGGGCTACACCTTC; CDR3aa: CAIRGWGYTF
len: 17; j_gene: TRBJ1-2; abundance: NA; v_gene: TRBV19; d_gene: NA; CDR3nt: TGTGCCAGTAGTAATCCCGGGAAGGCGCTAGCTAACTATGGCTACACCTTC; CDR3aa: CASSNPGKALANYGYTF
len: 13; j_gene: TRBJ1-1; abundance: NA; v_gene: TRBV5-6; d_gene: NA; CDR3nt: TGTGCCAGCAGCTTAATCAGGGGTGGGGAAGCTTTCTTT; CDR3aa: CASSLIRGGEAFF
len: 16; j_gene: TRBJ2-7; abundance: NA; v_gene: TRBV5-1; d_gene: TRBD1; CDR3nt: TGCGCCAGCAGCTTCACACCGGGACAGTCAAACTACGAGCAGTACTTC; CDR3aa: CASSFTPGQSNYEQYF
len: 12; j_gene: TRBJ2-3; abundance: NA; v_gene: TRBV28; d_gene: NA; CDR3nt: TGTGCCTCGTCCCGGGACACAGATACGCAGTATTTT; CDR3aa: CASSRDTDTQYF
len: 18; j_gene: TRBJ1-5; abundance: NA; v_gene: TRBV19; d_gene: TRBD1; CDR3nt: TGTGCCAGTAGTTCGATGACCGGGACAGGGTTTCGCAATCAGCCCCAGCATTTT; CDR3aa: CASSSMTGTGFRNQPQHF
len: 14; j_gene: TRBJ2-3; abundance: NA; v_gene: TRBV9; d_gene: TRBD2; CDR3nt: TGTGCCAGCAGCGTAGGGACTAGCCTAGATACGCAGTATTTT; CDR3aa: CASSVGTSLDTQYF
len: 15; j_gene: TRBJ2-5; abundance: NA; v_gene: TRBV5-1; d_gene: NA; CDR3nt: TGCGCCAGCAGCCTATTCGGGGGACCTTGGGAGACCCAGTACTTC; CDR3aa: CASSLFGGPWETQYF
len: 15; j_gene: TRBJ2-3; abundance: NA; v_gene: TRBV2; d_gene: TRBD2; CDR3nt: TGTGCCAGCAGGGGACTAGCGTCTAGCACAGATACGCAGTATTTT; CDR3aa: CASRGLASSTDTQYF
len: 15; j_gene: TRBJ1-4; abundance: NA; v_gene: TRBV2; d_gene: NA; CDR3nt: TGTGCCAGCATTAGAACCAAAGCAGGGGTTGAAAAACTGTTTTTT; CDR3aa: CASIRTKAGVEKLFF
len: 13; j_gene: TRBJ1-3; abundance: once; v_gene: TRBV29-1; d_gene: NA; CDR3nt: TGCAGCGCCATCCTAAGCTCTGGAAACACCATATATTTT; CDR3aa: CSAILSSGNTIYF
len: 16; j_gene: TRBJ1-6; abundance: once; v_gene: TRBV10-2; d_gene: TRBD1; CDR3nt: TGCGCCAGCAGCGAGCGACAGGGTGAGTCGAATTCACCCCTCCACTTT; CDR3aa: CASSERQGESNSPLHF
len: 14; j_gene: TRBJ2-1; abundance: NA; v_gene: TRBV28; d_gene: NA; CDR3nt: TGTGCCAGCAGACTCAGGGCCCTCTACAATGAGCAGTTCTTC; CDR3aa: CASRLRALYNEQFF
len: 12; j_gene: TRBJ1-4; abundance: NA; v_gene: TRBV6-2/TRBV6-3; d_gene: NA; CDR3nt: TGTGCCAGCAGTCAGGGGCGTGCAAAACTGTTTTTT; CDR3aa: CASSQGRAKLFF
len: 15; j_gene: TRBJ2-5; abundance: NA; v_gene: TRBV28; d_gene: TRBD1; CDR3nt: TGTGCCAGCACCTCAGGGACAGGGTACCAAGAGACCCAGTACTTC; CDR3aa: CASTSGTGYQETQYF
len: 14; j_gene: TRBJ1-2; abundance: NA; v_gene: TRBV28; d_gene: NA; CDR3nt: TGTGCCAGCAGTGGCCCCGACAGGAACTATGGCTACACCTTC; CDR3aa: CASSGPDRNYGYTF